The following is a T cell receptor beta chain sequence with its context. What it binds is unknown. PCR amplification relied on 60 Vbeta primers (plus 13 Jbeta primers). Clones were sequenced by immunoSEQ multiplex PCR, and TCRdb holds only the in-frame ones, with some missing. Its listing shows around 40,000 clones. This record belongs to a study of cytomegalovirus exposure and HLA in healthy donors. General study points: Previous analysis showed most TCR beta V segments were productive about 87% or about 30% of the time. Further analysis was carried out later, and it showed several of the most significant clusters appearing linked to common viral pathogens. Cytomegalovirus-associated TCR beta chains were listed, numbering 150 to 200. A later analysis linked a missense DCLRE1C variant to TCR beta V- and J-gene trimming.

Germline-derived CDR1 and CDR2 are MNHNS and SASEGT. J gave up 10 bases and V 5 bases, and 13 bases lay outside the gene matches. The CDR3 spans 14 residues. What was sequenced was PBMCs. The chain couples TRBV6-1 to TRBJ1-2; 7 nucleotides match TRBD1. The TCR was taken from a human donor in good health. CDR3 sequence: CASSPGQALRIYTF. The CDR3 region has the DNA TGTGCCAGCAGTCCCGGACAGGCACTGAGGATCTACACCTTC.